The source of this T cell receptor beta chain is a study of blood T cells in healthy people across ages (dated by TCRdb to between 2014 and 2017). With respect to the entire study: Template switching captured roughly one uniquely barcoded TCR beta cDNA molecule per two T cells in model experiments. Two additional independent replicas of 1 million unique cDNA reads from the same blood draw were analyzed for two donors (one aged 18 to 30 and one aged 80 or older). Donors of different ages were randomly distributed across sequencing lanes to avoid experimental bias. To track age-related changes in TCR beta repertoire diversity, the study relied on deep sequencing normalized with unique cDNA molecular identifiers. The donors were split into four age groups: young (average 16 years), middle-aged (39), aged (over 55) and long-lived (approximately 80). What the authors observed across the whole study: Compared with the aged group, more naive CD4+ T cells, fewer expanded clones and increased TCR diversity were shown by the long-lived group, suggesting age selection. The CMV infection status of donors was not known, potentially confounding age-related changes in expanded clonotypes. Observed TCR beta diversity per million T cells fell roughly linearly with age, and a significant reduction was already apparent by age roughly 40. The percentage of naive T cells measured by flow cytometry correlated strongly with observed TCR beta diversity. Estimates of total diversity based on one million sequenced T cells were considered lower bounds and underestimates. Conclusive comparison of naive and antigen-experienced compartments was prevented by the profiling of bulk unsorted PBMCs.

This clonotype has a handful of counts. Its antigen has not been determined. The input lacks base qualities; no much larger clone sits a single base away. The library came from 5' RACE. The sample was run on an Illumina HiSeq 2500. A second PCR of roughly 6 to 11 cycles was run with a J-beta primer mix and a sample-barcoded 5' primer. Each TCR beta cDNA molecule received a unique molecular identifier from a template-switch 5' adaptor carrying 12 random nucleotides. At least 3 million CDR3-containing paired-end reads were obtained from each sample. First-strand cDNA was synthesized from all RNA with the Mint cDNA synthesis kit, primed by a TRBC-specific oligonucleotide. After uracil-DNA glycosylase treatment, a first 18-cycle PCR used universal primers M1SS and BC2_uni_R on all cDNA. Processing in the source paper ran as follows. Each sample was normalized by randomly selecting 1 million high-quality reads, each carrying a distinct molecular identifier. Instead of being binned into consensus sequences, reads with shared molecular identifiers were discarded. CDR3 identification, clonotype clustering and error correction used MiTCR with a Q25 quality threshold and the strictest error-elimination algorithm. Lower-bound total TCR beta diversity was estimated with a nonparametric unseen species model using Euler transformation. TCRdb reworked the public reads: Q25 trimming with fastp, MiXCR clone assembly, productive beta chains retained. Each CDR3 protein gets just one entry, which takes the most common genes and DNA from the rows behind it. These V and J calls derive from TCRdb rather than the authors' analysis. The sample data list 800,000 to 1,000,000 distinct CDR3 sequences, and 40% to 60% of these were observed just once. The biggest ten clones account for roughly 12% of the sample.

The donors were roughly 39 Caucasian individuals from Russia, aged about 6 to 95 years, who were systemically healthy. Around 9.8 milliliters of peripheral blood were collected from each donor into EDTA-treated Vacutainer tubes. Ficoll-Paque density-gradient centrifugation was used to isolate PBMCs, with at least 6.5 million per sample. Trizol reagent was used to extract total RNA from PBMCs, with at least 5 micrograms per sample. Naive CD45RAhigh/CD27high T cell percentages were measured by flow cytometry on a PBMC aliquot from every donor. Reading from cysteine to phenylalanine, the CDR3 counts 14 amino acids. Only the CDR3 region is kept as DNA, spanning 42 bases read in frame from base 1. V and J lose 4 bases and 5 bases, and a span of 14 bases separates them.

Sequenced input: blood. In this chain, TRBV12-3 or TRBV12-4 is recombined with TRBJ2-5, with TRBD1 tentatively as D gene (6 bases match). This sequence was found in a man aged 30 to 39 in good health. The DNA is TGTGCCAGCAGTTCCGGCTCTAGGGGGGAGACCCAGTACTTC. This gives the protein CASSSGSRGETQYF.